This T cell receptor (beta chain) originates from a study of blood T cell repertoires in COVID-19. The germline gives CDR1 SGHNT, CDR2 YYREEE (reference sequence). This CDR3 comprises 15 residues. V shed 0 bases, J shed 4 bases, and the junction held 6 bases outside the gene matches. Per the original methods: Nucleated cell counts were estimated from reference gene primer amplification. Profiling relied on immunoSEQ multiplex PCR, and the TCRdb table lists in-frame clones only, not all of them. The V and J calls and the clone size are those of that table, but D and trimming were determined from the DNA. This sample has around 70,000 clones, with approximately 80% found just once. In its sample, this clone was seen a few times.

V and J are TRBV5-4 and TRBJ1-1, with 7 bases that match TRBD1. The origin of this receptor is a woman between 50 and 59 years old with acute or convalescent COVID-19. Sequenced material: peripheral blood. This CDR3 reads CASSLGGGAVTEAFF. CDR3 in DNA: TGTGCCAGCAGCTTGGGAGGGGGCGCGGTCACTGAAGCTTTCTTT.